The present T cell receptor (beta chain) was sequenced within a study of cytomegalovirus exposure and HLA in healthy donors. Notes on the study in general: Researchers had no immune exposure information except CMV serostatus available. In a later analysis, the majority of CMV-associated beta chains seemingly showed HLA restriction. A later analysis reportedly found fewer N-insertions in an Asian-associated ancestry cluster than the roughly 670-donor mean. Reports indicated that the classifier achieved high specificity and sensitivity in diagnosing cytomegalovirus status.

Note on this clone: Its antigen remains unidentified. Mismatch with germline at one junction end may stem from a read error.

This CDR3 has 16 amino acids. Germline V lookup: CDR1 SEHNR, CDR2 FQNEAQ (reference sequence). PCR primers comprised 60 Vbeta and 13 Jbeta primers. Clones were sequenced by immunoSEQ multiplex PCR, and TCRdb holds only the in-frame ones, with some missing. Among fewer than 250,000 clones listed, roughly 80% were seen once. The sample comprised PBMCs. The sequence derives from a man aged 30-40 years in good health and CMV-seronegative. V and J are TRBV7-9 and TRBJ1-3; D possibly corresponds to TRBD1 (5 bases). The CDR3 is CSSIGGRALSGNTIYF. Written as DNA, the CDR3 is TGTTCCAGCATCGGCGGCAGGGCGCTCTCTGGAAACACCATATATTTT.